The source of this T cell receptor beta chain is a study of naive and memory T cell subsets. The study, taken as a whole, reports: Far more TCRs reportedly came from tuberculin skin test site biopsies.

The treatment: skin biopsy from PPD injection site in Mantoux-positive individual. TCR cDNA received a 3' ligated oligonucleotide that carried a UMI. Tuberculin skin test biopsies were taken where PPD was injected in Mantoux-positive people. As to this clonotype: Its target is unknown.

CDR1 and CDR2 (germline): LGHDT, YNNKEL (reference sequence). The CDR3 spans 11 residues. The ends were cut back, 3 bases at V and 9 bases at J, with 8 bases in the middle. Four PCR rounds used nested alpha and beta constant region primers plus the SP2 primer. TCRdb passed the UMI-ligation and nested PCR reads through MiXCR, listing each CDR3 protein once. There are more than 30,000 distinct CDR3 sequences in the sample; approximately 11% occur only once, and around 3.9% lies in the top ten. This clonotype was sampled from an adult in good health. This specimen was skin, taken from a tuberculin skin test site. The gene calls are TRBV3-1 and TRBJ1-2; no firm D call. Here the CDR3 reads CASSHGGSYTF. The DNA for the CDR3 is TGTGCCAGCAGCCACGGTGGAAGCTACACCTTC.